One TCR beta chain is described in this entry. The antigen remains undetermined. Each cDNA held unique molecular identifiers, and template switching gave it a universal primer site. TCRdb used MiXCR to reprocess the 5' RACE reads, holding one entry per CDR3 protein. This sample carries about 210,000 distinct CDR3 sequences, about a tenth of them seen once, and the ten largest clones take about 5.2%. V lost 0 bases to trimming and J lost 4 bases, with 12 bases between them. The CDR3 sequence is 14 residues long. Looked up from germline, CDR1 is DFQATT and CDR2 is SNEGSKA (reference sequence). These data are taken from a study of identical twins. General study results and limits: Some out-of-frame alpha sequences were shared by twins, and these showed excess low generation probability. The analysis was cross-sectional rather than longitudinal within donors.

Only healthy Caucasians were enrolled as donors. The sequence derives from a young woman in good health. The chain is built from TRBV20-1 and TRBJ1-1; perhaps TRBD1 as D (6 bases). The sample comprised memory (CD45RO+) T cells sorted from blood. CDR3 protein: CSARDAGAPTEAFF. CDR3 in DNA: TGCAGTGCTAGAGATGCGGGGGCGCCCACTGAAGCTTTCTTT.